The 2 T cell receptor beta chains given below trace back to one sample, sequenced in a study of blood T cell repertoires in COVID-19. Produced via immunoSEQ multiplex PCR; TCRdb's table is partial and in-frame only. The sample records a few hundred thousand clones, roughly 82% being singletons. The sample consisted of peripheral blood. The receptors were gathered from a woman between 40 and 50 years old who had recovered from COVID-19.

Points on this clone: The germline gene is not matched at one end of the junction; a read error may be the cause. The chain has TRBV4-3 and TRBJ2-7; the match to TRBD2 covers 8 bases. Germline CDR1 LGHNA, CDR2 YSLEER. This CDR3 is 16 amino acids long. CDR3 DNA sequence: TGCGCCAGCAGCCAAGCTTTGATAACTAGCGGCTACAAGCAGTACTTC. Translated: CASSQALITSGYKQYF.

In this sample, this clone turned up many times. This chain's CDR3 is CASSYGQGWDNSPLHF. The CDR3 nucleotides are TGTGCCAGCAGCTATGGACAGGGGTGGGATAATTCACCCCTCCACTTT. The rearrangement uses TRBV7-8 and TRBJ1-6; the match to TRBD1 covers 9 bases. Unmatched junction bases numbered 6, after V lost 4 bases and J lost 5 bases. Germline CDR1 reads SGHVS; CDR2 reads FQNEAQ. This CDR3 contains 16 residues. The entire variable domain, with the rest obtained from reference TRBV7-8 and TRBJ1-6, is as follows: GAGVSQSPRYKVAKRGQDVALRCDPISGHVSLFWYQQALGQGPEFLTYFQNEAQLDKSGLPSDRFFAERPEGSVSTLKIQRTQQEDSAVYLCASSYGQGWDNSPLHFGNGTRLTVT.